This TCR beta chain appears in the sequencing data of a study of T cell responses to AZD1222 COVID-19 vaccine. Findings and caveats of the study: Spike-wide coverage was observed for vaccine-associated CD4 TCRs, with dominant responses at 160-218 and 743-854. The study sampled repertoires only after the peak T cell response. White British donors predominated, females outnumbered males, and clonal diversity was possibly underestimated. Unmutated variant regions are reportedly the target of nearly half of TCRs that are spike-specific.

Method: immunoSEQ multiplex PCR; TCRdb's copy keeps in-frame clones and lacks some. The sample holds about 120,000 clones, 85% to 95% seen once. About this clone: Its target is not known.

Sequences were derived from peripheral blood, sampled on day 0 of AZD1222 vaccination. This TCR was sampled from an adult in good health.

Here the CDR3 reads CASSVNRGRAEAFF. CDR3 nucleotide sequence: TGTGCCAGCAGTGTGAACAGGGGAAGGGCTGAAGCTTTCTTT. The chain recombines TRBV27 with TRBJ1-1; TRBD1 matches at 7 bases. The ends lost 5 bases at V and 6 bases at J; junction bases unmatched: 9. This CDR3 comprises 14 residues. Germline CDR1 reads MNHEY; CDR2 reads SMNVEV (reference sequence).